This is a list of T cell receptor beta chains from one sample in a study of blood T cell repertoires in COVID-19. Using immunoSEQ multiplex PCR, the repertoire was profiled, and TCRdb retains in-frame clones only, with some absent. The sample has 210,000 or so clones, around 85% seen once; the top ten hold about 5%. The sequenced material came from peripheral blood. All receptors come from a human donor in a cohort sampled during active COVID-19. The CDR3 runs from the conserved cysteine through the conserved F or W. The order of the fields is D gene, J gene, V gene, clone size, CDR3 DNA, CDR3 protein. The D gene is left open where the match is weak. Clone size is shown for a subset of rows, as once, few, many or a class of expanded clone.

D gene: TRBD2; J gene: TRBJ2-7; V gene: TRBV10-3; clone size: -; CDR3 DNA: TGTGCCATCAGTGGGACTAGCGGATCCTACGAGCAGTACTTC; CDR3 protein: CAISGTSGSYEQYF
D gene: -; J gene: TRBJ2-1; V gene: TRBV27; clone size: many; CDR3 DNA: TGTGCCAGCAGTTTATCGTCGCAGGTCGATGAGCAGTTCTTC; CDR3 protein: CASSLSSQVDEQFF
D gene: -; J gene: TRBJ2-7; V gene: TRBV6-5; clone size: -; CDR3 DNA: TGTGCCAGCAGTTCCGGGACTGCACCCTACGAGCAGTACTTC; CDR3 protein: CASSSGTAPYEQYF
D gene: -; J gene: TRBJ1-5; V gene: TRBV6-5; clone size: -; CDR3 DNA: TGTGCCAGCAAGGAACAGTCCAATCAGCCCCAGCATTTT; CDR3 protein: CASKEQSNQPQHF
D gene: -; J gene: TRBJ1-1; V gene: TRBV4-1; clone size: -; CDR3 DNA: TGCGCCAGCAGCCAATCGCAGGGGTACACTGAAGCTTTCTTT; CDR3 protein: CASSQSQGYTEAFF
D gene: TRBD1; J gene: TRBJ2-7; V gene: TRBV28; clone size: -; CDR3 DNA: TGTGCCAGCAGTTTTCTAGGGGGCAGGGAGCAGTACTTC; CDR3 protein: CASSFLGGREQYF
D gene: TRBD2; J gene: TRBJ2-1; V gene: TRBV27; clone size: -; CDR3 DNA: TGTGCCAGCAGGGGGGCGGGAGGGCACTCCTACAATGAGCAGTTCTTC; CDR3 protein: CASRGAGGHSYNEQFF
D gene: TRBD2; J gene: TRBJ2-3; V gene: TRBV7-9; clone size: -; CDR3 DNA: TGTGCCAGCAGCTTAGTGACTAGCGGGAGGGCCGTAACAGATACGCAGTATTTT; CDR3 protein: CASSLVTSGRAVTDTQYF
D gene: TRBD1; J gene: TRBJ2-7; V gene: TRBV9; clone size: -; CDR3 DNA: TGTGCCAGCAGCGTAGGGACAGGGGCCTCCTACGAGCAGTACTTC; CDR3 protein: CASSVGTGASYEQYF
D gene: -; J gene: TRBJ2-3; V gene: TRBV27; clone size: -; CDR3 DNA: TGTGCCAGCAGTCCCCCCAGGGGGGCTGGGGACACAGATACGCAGTATTTT; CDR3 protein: CASSPPRGAGDTDTQYF
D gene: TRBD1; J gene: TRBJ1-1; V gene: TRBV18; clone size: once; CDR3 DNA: TGTGCCAGCTCACCTCAGGGGGGGAACACTGAAGCTTTCTTT; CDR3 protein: CASSPQGGNTEAFF
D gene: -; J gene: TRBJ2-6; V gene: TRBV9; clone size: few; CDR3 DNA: TGTGCCAGCAGCGTTCAGGAAATAGTCTCTGGGGCCAACGTCCTGACTTTC; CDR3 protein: CASSVQEIVSGANVLTF
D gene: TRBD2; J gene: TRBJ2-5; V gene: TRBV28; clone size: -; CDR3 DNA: TGTGCCAGCAGTTTCTTGGCGGGAGAACGAGAGACCCAGTACTTC; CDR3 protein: CASSFLAGERETQYF
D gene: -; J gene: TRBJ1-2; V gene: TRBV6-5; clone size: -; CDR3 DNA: TGTGCCAGCAGAGACCGACCCGGACGGGGCTATGGCTACACCTTC; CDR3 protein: CASRDRPGRGYGYTF